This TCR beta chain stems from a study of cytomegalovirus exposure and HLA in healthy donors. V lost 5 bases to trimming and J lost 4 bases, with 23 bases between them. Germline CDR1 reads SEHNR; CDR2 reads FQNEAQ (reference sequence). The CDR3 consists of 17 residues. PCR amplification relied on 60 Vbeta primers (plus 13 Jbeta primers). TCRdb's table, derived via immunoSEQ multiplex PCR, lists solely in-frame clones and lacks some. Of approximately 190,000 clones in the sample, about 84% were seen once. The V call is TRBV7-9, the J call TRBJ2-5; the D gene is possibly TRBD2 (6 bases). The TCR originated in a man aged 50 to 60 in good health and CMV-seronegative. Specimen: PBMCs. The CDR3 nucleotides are TGTGCCAGCAGCGCAGTGAGTGGTCTAGCGCACCGAGAGACCCAGTACTTC. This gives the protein CASSAVSGLAHRETQYF.